This TCR beta chain was recorded in a study of cytomegalovirus exposure and HLA in healthy donors. Findings and limits, study-wide: In a later analysis, most CMV-associated TCR beta chains appeared HLA-restricted.

With regard to this clone: Its antigen is not known.

60 Vbeta and 13 Jbeta primers were used in PCR. Measured with immunoSEQ multiplex PCR; TCRdb has only the in-frame clones, and not every one. The sample records about 190,000 clones, roughly 86% being singletons. This CDR3 is 16 amino acids long. V lost 6 bases, J lost 0 bases, and 6 bases stayed unmatched. Per germline, CDR1 MNHNY and CDR2 SVGAGI (reference sequence). Sequencing was performed on PBMCs. The chain combines TRBV6-6 with TRBJ2-7, with 12 positions matching TRBD2. The clonotype originates from a woman aged 18-29 years in good health and CMV-seronegative. CDR3 loop: CASRPQLAGGSYEQYF. The CDR3 nucleotides read TGTGCCAGCAGACCCCAACTAGCGGGAGGCTCCTACGAGCAGTACTTC.